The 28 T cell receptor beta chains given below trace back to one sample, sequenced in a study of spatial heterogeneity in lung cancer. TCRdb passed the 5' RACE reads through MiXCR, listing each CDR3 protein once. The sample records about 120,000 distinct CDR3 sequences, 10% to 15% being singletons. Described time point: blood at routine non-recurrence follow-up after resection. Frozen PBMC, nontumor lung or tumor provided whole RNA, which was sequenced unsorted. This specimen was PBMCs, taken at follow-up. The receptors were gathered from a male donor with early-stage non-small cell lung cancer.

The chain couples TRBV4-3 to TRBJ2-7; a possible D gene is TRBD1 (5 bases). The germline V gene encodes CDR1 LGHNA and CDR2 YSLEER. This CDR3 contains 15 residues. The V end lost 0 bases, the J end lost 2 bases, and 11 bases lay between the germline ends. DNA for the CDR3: TGCGCCAGCAGCCAAGAGGGCAGGGCCCCCTACGAGCAGTACTTC. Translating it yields CASSQEGRAPYEQYF.

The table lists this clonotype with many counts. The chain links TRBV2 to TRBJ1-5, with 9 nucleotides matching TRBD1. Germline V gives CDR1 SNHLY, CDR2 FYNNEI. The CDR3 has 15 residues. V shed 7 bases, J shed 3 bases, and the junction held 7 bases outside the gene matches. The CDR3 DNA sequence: TGTGCCAGCAACCTGGACAGGGGAGACAATCAGCCCCAGCATTTT. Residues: CASNLDRGDNQPQHF. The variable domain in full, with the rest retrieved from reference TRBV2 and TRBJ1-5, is EPEVTQTPSHQVTQMGQEVILRCVPISNHLYFYWYRQILGQKVEFLVSFYNNEISEKSEIFDDQFSVERPDGSNFTLKIRSTKLEDSAMYFCASNLDRGDNQPQHFGDGTRLSIL.

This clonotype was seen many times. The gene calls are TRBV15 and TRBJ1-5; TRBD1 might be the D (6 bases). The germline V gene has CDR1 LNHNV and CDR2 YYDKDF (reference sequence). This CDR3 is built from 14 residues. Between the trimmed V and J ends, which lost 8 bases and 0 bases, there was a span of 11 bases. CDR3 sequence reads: CATGQGNSNQPQHF. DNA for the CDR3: TGTGCCACCGGTCAGGGGAATAGCAATCAGCCCCAGCATTTT.

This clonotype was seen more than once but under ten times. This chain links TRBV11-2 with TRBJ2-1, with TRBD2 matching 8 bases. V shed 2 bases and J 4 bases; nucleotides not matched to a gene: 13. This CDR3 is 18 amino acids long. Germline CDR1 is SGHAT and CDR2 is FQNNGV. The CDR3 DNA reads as TGTGCCAGCAGCTTATACCCACCCGATGCGGGGGGTTACAATGAGCAGTTCTTC. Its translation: CASSLYPPDAGGYNEQFF.

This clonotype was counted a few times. CDR3 sequence: CASSSTGQGIHEQYF. In nucleotides, the CDR3 is TGTGCCAGCAGTTCGACGGGACAGGGTATCCACGAGCAGTACTTC. This chain connects TRBV27 to TRBJ2-7; 9 nucleotides align to TRBD1. Trimming at V came to 4 bases and at J to 5 bases, leaving 9 bases not matched to a gene. The CDR3 runs to 15 residues. Germline V gene data show CDR1 as MNHEY and CDR2 as SMNVEV (reference sequence).

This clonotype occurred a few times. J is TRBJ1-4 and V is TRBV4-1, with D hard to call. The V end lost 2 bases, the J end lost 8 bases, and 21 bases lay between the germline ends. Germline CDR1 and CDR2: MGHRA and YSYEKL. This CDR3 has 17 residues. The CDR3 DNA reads TGCGCCAGCAGCCAAATCCCGGTTTCGGCGGCCGGAGAAAAACTGTTTTTT. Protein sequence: CASSQIPVSAAGEKLFF.

CDR3 in DNA: TGTGCCAGCAGTTTAGGACTCCAAAGCAATGAGCAGTTCTTC. It yields the protein CASSLGLQSNEQFF. This chain connects TRBV12-3 or TRBV12-4 to TRBJ2-1; D remains ambiguous. Trimming took 1 base from V and 6 from J, leaving 10 bases between them. The CDR3 length is 14 residues.

CDR3 residues: CASSTSRYTDTQYF. DNA of the CDR3: TGTGCCAGCAGTACGAGCCGGTACACAGATACGCAGTATTTT. The chain carries TRBV12-3 or TRBV12-4 and TRBJ2-3; D remains ambiguous. The CDR3 covers 14 residues. Between the trimmed V and J ends, which lost 5 bases and 2 bases, there was a span of 11 bases.

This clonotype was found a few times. CDR3 DNA: TGTGCCAGCTCACCTGGCGGCCGAAATCAGCCCCAGCATTTT. Translating gives CASSPGGRNQPQHF. This chain links TRBV18 with TRBJ1-5; D unresolved. V gave up 3 bases and J gave up 4 bases, with 10 bases separating them. This CDR3 comprises 14 residues. The germline CDR1 and CDR2 sequences are KGHSH and LQKENI.

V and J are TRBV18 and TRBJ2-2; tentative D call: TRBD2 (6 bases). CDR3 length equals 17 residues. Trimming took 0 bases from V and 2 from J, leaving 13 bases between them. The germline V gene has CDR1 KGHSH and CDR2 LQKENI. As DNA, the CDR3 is TGTGCCAGCTCACCACCGGCTTCCGGGAGCAACACCGGGGAGCTGTTTTTT. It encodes CASSPPASGSNTGELFF.

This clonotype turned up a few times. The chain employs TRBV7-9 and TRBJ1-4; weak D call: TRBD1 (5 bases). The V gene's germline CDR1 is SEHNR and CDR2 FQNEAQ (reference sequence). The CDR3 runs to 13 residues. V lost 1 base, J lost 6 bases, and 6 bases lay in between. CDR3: CASSLVGDEKLFF. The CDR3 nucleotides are TGTGCCAGCAGCTTAGTAGGGGATGAAAAACTGTTTTTT.

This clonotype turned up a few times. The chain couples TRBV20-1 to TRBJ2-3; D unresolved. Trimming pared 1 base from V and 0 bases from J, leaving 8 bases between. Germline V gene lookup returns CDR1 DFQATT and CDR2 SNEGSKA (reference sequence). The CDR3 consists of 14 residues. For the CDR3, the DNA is TGCAGTGCTAGAGTGGTAGCTAGCACAGATACGCAGTATTTT. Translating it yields CSARVVASTDTQYF.

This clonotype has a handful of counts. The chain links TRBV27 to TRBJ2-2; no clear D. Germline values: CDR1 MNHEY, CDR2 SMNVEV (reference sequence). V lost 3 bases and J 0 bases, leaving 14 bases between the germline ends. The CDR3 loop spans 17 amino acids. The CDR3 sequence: CASSFSRRASNTGELFF. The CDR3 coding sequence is TGTGCCAGCAGTTTTTCGCGAAGAGCTTCGAACACCGGGGAGCTGTTTTTT.

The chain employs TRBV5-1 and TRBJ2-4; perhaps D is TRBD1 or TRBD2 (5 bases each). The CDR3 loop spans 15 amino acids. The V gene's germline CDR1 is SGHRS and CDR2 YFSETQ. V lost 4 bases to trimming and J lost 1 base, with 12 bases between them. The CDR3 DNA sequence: TGCGCCAGCAGCCCCGGGGCCCAGGCCAAAAACATTCAGTACTTC. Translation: CASSPGAQAKNIQYF.

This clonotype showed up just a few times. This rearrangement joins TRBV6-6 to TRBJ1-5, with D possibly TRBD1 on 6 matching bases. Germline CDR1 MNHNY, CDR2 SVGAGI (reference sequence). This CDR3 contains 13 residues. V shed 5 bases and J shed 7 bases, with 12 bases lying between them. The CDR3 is CASSPQGGQPQHF. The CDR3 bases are TGTGCCAGCAGTCCACAGGGCGGCCAGCCCCAGCATTTT.

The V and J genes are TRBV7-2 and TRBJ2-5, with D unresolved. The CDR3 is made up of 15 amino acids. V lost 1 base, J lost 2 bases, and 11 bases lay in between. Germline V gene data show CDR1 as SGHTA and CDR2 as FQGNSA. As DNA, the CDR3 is TGTGCCAGCAGCTTAGGAGGTGGTCGTCAAGAGACCCAGTACTTC. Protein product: CASSLGGGRQETQYF. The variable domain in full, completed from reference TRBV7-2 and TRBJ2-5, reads GAGVSQSPSNKVTEKGKDVELRCDPISGHTALYWYRQSLGQGLEFLIYFQGNSAPDKSGLPSDRFSAERTGGSVSTLTIQRTQQEDSAVYLCASSLGGGRQETQYFGPGTRLLVL.

The CDR3 DNA is TGTGCCAGCAGCGTAGGGGGGTTCGATCAGCCCCAGCATTTT. Protein sequence: CASSVGGFDQPQHF. This rearrangement joins TRBV9 to TRBJ1-5; weak D call: TRBD1 (5 bases). The V and J ends lost 0 bases and 5 bases respectively, with 9 bases between them. The length of the CDR3 is 14 residues. Germline V gives CDR1 SGDLS, CDR2 YYNGEE.

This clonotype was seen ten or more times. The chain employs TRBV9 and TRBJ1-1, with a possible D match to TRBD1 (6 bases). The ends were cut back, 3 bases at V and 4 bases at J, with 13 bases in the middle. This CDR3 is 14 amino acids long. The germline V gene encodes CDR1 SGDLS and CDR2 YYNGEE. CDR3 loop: CASSASQGSTEAFF. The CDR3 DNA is TGTGCCAGCAGCGCTTCCCAGGGGAGCACTGAAGCTTTCTTT.

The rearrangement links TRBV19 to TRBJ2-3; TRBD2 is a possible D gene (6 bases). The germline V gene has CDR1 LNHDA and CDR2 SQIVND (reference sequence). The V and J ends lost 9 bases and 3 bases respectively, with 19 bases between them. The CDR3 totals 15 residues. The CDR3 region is CASRGRGRSTDTQYF. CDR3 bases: TGTGCCAGCCGTGGGCGGGGAAGGTCGACAGATACGCAGTATTTT.

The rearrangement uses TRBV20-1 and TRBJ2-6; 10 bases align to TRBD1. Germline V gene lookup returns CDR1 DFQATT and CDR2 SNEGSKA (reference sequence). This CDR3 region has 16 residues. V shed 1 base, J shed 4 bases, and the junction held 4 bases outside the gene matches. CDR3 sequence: CSARGDRGSGANVLTF. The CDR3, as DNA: TGCAGTGCTAGAGGGGACAGGGGATCCGGGGCCAACGTCCTGACTTTC.

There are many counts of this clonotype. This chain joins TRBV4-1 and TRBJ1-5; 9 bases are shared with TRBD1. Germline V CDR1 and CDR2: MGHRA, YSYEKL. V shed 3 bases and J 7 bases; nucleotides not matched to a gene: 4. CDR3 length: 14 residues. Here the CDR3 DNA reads TGCGCCAGCAGCCACAGACAGGGGGAACAGCCCCAGCATTTT. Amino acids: CASSHRQGEQPQHF.

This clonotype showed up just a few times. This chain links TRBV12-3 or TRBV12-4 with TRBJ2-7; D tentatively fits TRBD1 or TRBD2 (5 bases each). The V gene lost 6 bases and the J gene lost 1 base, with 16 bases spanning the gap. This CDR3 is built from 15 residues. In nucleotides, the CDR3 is TGTGCCAGCAGCAGCTACCGGGACGGGTCCTACGAGCAGTACTTC. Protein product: CASSSYRDGSYEQYF.

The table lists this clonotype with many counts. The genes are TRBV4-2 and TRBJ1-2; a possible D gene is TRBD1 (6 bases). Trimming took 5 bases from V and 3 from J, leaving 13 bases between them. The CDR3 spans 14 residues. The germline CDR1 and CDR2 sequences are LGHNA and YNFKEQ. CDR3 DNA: TGTGCCAGCAGCGGAGAGGGGGATCACTATGGCTACACCTTC. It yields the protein CASSGEGDHYGYTF.

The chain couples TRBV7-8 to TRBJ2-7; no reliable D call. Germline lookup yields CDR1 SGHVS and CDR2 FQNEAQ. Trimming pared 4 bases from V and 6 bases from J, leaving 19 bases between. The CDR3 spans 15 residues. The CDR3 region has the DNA TGTGCCAGCAGCTCTCGGGCCTCCCCCCCCCTCGAGCAGTACTTC. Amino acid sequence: CASSSRASPPLEQYF.

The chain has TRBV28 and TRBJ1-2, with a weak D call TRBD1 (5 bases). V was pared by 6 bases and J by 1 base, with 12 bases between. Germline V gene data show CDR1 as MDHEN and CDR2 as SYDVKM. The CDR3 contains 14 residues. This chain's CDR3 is CASREAGNNYGYTF. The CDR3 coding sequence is TGTGCCAGCAGAGAAGCAGGGAATAACTATGGCTACACCTTC.

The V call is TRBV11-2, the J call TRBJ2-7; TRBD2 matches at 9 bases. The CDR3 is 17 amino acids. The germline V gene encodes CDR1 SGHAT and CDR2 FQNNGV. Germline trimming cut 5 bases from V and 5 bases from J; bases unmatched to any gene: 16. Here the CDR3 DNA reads TGTGCCAGCAGCCCCTGGGGTAGCGGGGGTACTACCCACGAGCAGTACTTC. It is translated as CASSPWGSGGTTHEQYF.

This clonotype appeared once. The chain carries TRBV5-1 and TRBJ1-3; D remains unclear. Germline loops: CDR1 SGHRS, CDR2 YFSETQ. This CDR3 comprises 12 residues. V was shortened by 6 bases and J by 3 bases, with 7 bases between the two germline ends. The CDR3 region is CASTADGNTIYF. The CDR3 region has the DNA TGCGCCAGCACAGCAGATGGAAACACCATATATTTT. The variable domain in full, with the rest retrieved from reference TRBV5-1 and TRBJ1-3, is KAGVTQTPRYLIKTRGQQVTLSCSPISGHRSVSWYQQTPGQGLQFLFEYFSETQRNKGNFPGRFSGRQFSNSRSEMNVSTLELGDSALYLCASTADGNTIYFGEGSWLTVV.

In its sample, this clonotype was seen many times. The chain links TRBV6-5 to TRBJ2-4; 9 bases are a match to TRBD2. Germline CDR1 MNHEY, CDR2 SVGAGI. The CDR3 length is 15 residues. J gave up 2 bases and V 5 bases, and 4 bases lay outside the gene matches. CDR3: CASSAGGGTKNIQYF. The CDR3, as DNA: TGTGCCAGCAGTGCGGGGGGGGGAACCAAAAACATTCAGTACTTC.